Shown below are 26 T cell receptor beta chains from a single sample sequenced in a study of blood T cell repertoires in COVID-19 (TCRdb year 2020). The library was built by means of the immunoSEQ multiplex PCR assay. As stored in TCRdb, this immuneACCESS dataset retains in-frame rearrangements with V and J assigned. A fraction of the clones does not appear; measured against another copy, unresolved V genes explain less than half of the discrepancy, and the remainder lacks a known reason. Recorded for this sample are some 25,000 clones; about nine tenths of them occurred a single time. The ten largest clones capture approximately 8.3% of the sample. The sequencing input was peripheral blood. Receptors were obtained from a man in his fifties or sixties with active COVID-19.

This chain connects TRBV19 to TRBJ2-2, with D tentatively TRBD1 (5 bases). This CDR3 has 15 residues. V gave up 3 bases and J gave up 4 bases, with 12 bases separating them. Germline CDR1 is LNHDA and CDR2 is SQIVND (reference sequence). CDR3 sequence: CASSIVGAVTGELFF. In nucleotides, the CDR3 is TGTGCCAGTAGTATTGTAGGGGCGGTCACCGGGGAGCTGTTTTTT.

As to this clone: As the CDR3 is not closed by the conserved phenylalanine or tryptophan, this likely results from a read error. No DNA is shown, since the ends of the CDR3 on it are uncertain; the CDR3 is the one TCRdb lists. V gene TRBV6-6 combines with J gene TRBJ1-1; no check of the table's D call, TRBD1, against the DNA was made. The CDR3 is 15 amino acids in total, end residues counted. Germline V lookup: CDR1 MNHNY, CDR2 SVGAGI (reference sequence). Here the CDR3 reads CASSYPTPRIDKLYV.

The rearrangement links TRBV19 to TRBJ1-6, with 7 bases matching TRBD1. The germline gives CDR1 LNHDA, CDR2 SQIVND (reference sequence). The CDR3 is 15 residues long. V was clipped by 7 bases and J by 0 bases; unmatched bases: 3. The DNA for the CDR3 is TGTGCCAGTACAGACAGGGACTCCTATAATTCACCCCTCCACTTT. Its protein product is CASTDRDSYNSPLHF.

The J gene is TRBJ2-2, the V gene TRBV12-5; 7 bases map to TRBD1. V lost 0 bases to trimming and J lost 4 bases; unmatched junction nucleotides: 5. This CDR3 is 16 amino acids long. Germline CDR1 reads LGHNT; CDR2 reads FRNRAP. CDR3 nucleotide sequence: TGTGCTAGTGGTTTGGTACAGGGGATCACCACCGGGGAGCTGTTTTTT. Its protein product is CASGLVQGITTGELFF.

The rearrangement joins TRBV27 to TRBJ1-6; D is unresolved. The CDR3 runs 13 residues. CDR1 and CDR2 (germline): MNHEY, SMNVEV (reference sequence). Trimming stripped 2 bases from V and 11 bases from J, with 10 bases between. CDR3 nucleotides: TGTGCCAGCAGTTTAACGGGGAGGACACCCCTCCACTTT. Encoded protein: CASSLTGRTPLHF.

V gene TRBV7-9 combines with J gene TRBJ1-1, with D perhaps matching TRBD1 (5 bases). The V gene's germline CDR1 is SEHNR and CDR2 FQNEAQ (reference sequence). The CDR3 is 16 amino acids. V lost 3 bases and J 2 bases, leaving 16 bases between the germline ends. CDR3: CASSLVAGFFNTEAFF. CDR3 bases: TGTGCCAGCAGCTTGGTGGCAGGGTTTTTTAACACTGAAGCTTTCTTT.

This clone showed up just a few times. J is TRBJ1-5 and V is TRBV6-1; the D is unclear. The CDR3 loop spans 16 amino acids. V was clipped by 0 bases and J by 5 bases, with 14 bases between them. CDR1 and CDR2 (germline): MNHNS, SASEGT. The CDR3 loop reads CASSEAHTKADQPQHF. In DNA, the CDR3 is TGTGCCAGCAGTGAAGCCCACACCAAGGCGGATCAGCCCCAGCATTTT.

The chain combines TRBV12-5 with TRBJ2-2; D call uncertain. Trimming shortened V by 5 bases and J by 5 bases, and 9 bases separated the two germline ends. CDR1 is LGHNT, CDR2 FRNRAP, per germline. The CDR3 is 13 amino acids. The CDR3 coding sequence is TGTGCTAGTGGTAAAACAGCTACCGGGGAGCTGTTTTTT. Its protein is CASGKTATGELFF.

The rearrangement joins TRBV30 to TRBJ2-3; D call uncertain. This CDR3 comprises 12 residues. V gave up 5 bases and J gave up 2 bases, with 8 bases separating them. Germline CDR1 reads GTSNPN; CDR2 reads SVGIG (reference sequence). The CDR3 here is CAWELSTDTQYF. CDR3 DNA sequence: TGTGCCTGGGAACTATCCACAGATACGCAGTATTTT.

The V gene is TRBV19, the J gene TRBJ2-6; D may be TRBD1 (6 bases). Trimming stripped 10 bases from V and 1 base from J, with 20 bases between. The CDR3 has 17 residues. Germline V CDR1 and CDR2: LNHDA, SQIVND (reference sequence). The CDR3 loop reads CATSRNRESSGANVLTF. The CDR3 DNA reads TGTGCCACTTCAAGGAACAGGGAAAGTTCTGGGGCCAACGTCCTGACTTTC.

V usage is TRBV25-1 and J usage is TRBJ2-3, with D tentatively TRBD1 (5 bases). CDR1 is MGHDK, CDR2 SYGVNS, per germline. Trimming removed 2 bases from V and 3 bases from J, with 12 bases in between. The CDR3 sequence is 15 residues long. The DNA of the CDR3 is TGTGCCAGCAGTGAACAGCAGGGTAGGACAGATACGCAGTATTTT. Its protein is CASSEQQGRTDTQYF.

V usage is TRBV18 and J usage is TRBJ2-2; possible D gene TRBD2, 6 bases. From germline, CDR1 is KGHSH and CDR2 LQKENI. V was trimmed by 4 bases and J by 5 bases, leaving 11 bases between them. The CDR3 consists of 14 residues. As DNA, the CDR3 is TGTGCCAGCTCACTGCGGGAAGGTACCGGGGAGCTGTTTTTT. It codes for CASSLREGTGELFF.

This chain connects TRBV5-1 to TRBJ2-7, with a weak D call TRBD1 (5 bases). Germline-derived CDR1 and CDR2 are SGHRS and YFSETQ. This CDR3 has 14 amino acids. V shed 0 bases and J shed 3 bases, with 10 bases lying between them. CDR3 nucleotides: TGCGCCAGCAGCTTGGGTGGACAAAGCTACGAGCAGTACGTC. Its translation: CASSLGGQSYEQYV.

This chain uses TRBV5-1 with TRBJ2-3; possible D gene TRBD2, 6 bases. Germline V gene lookup returns CDR1 SGHRS and CDR2 YFSETQ. The CDR3 contains 15 residues. V was shortened by 2 bases and J by 0 bases, with 10 bases between the two germline ends. CDR3 region: CASSLRGSSTDTQYF. CDR3 sequence (DNA): TGCGCCAGCAGCTTACGGGGGTCAAGCACAGATACGCAGTATTTT. The whole variable domain, remainder taken from reference TRBV5-1 and TRBJ2-3, is KAGVTQTPRYLIKTRGQQVTLSCSPISGHRSVSWYQQTPGQGLQFLFEYFSETQRNKGNFPGRFSGRQFSNSRSEMNVSTLELGDSALYLCASSLRGSSTDTQYFGPGTRLTVL.

This clone was seen just once. The rearrangement links TRBV7-3 to TRBJ2-1; 10 bases line up with TRBD1. The V gene end was trimmed by 5 bases and the J gene end by 7 bases; junction bases not matched to a gene: 8. The germline V gene has CDR1 SGHTA and CDR2 FQGTGA. The CDR3 is 15 amino acids. The CDR3 coding sequence is TGTGCCAGCAGCCCAAGGACAGGGGGAAGGAATGAGCAGTTCTTC. Protein sequence: CASSPRTGGRNEQFF.

V and J are TRBV27 and TRBJ1-1, with TRBD1 as a possible D gene (5 bases). CDR1 and CDR2 from the germline V gene are MNHEY and SMNVEV (reference sequence). This CDR3 contains 13 residues. V lost 9 bases and J lost 1, with 12 bases in between. Here the CDR3 DNA reads TGTGCCAGTAGATTTCAGGGGAACACTGAAGCTTTCTTT. Amino acids: CASRFQGNTEAFF.

This chain joins TRBV14 and TRBJ1-2; D is undetermined. The CDR3 runs 14 residues. Germline values: CDR1 SGHDN, CDR2 FVKESK. Deletions cut 0 bases from V and 1 base from J, with 6 bases between. The chain's CDR3 is CASSQDFGNYGYTF. DNA of the CDR3: TGTGCCAGCAGCCAAGATTTCGGTAACTATGGCTACACCTTC.

V is TRBV14 and J is TRBJ1-1; 7 positions match TRBD1. In germline, CDR1 is SGHDN, CDR2 FVKESK. The CDR3 sequence is 15 residues long. V lost 5 bases, J lost 0 bases, and 6 bases stayed unmatched. CDR3 protein: CASSVRQGMNTEAFF. CDR3 in DNA: TGTGCCAGCAGCGTCCGACAGGGTATGAACACTGAAGCTTTCTTT.

This clone was found once. This rearrangement joins TRBV6-5 to TRBJ2-5; D perhaps matches TRBD1 (5 bases). Deletions cut 5 bases from V and 9 bases from J, with 22 bases between. From germline, CDR1 is MNHEY and CDR2 SVGAGI. This CDR3 is 15 amino acids long. The CDR3 is CASSPIERAQGAQYF. The CDR3, as DNA: TGTGCCAGCAGTCCGATCGAAAGGGCCCAAGGGGCCCAGTACTTC.

The rearrangement links TRBV9 to TRBJ2-3, with 12 bases that match TRBD2. Germline-derived CDR1 and CDR2 are SGDLS and YYNGEE. This CDR3 has 17 amino acids. V lost 4 bases and J lost 5; bases outside the gene matches: 11. CDR3 in DNA: TGTGCCAGCAGCTCCGAGACTAGCGGGGGTGTCATAGATACGCAGTATTTT. It codes for CASSSETSGGVIDTQYF.

The V and J genes are TRBV5-4 and TRBJ2-3; D gene uncertain. Trimming cost V 2 bases and J 2 bases, with 9 bases left between them. The CDR3 sequence is 14 residues long. Germline V lookup: CDR1 SGHNT, CDR2 YYREEE (reference sequence). In nucleotides, the CDR3 is TGTGCCAGCAGCTTCGTTTCGTTCACAGATACGCAGTATTTT. Translating it yields CASSFVSFTDTQYF.

The chain employs TRBV14 and TRBJ2-1; TRBD1 matches at 12 bases. Trimming cost V 4 bases and J 5 bases; bases outside gene matches: 12. CDR1 is SGHDN, CDR2 FVKESK, per germline. CDR3 length equals 18 residues. In DNA form, the CDR3 reads TGTGCCAGCAGCCCGGGACAGGGGGCGGTTGGATCGGACAATGAGCAGTTCTTC. Amino acid sequence: CASSPGQGAVGSDNEQFF.

This rearrangement joins TRBV5-4 to TRBJ2-6; the D is unclear. This CDR3 contains 17 residues. The V end lost 2 bases, the J end lost 0 bases, and 12 bases lay between the germline ends. The V gene's germline CDR1 is SGHNT and CDR2 YYREEE (reference sequence). Written as DNA, the CDR3 is TGTGCCAGCAGCTTTTCGGCAGGCCGCTCTGGGGCCAACGTCCTGACTTTC. Its translation: CASSFSAGRSGANVLTF.

The J gene is TRBJ2-1, the V gene TRBV9; D is possibly TRBD2 (6 bases). Trimming stripped 0 bases from V and 0 bases from J, with 13 bases between. Per the germline V gene, CDR1 is SGDLS and CDR2 is YYNGEE. CDR3 length: 17 residues. CDR3 DNA sequence: TGTGCCAGCAGCGTAGCGGCGGGATCACACTCCTACAATGAGCAGTTCTTC. Translation: CASSVAAGSHSYNEQFF.

The V gene is TRBV27, the J gene TRBJ2-7; no clear D. The V gene's germline CDR1 is MNHEY and CDR2 SMNVEV (reference sequence). V lost 3 bases and J 5 bases, leaving 14 bases between the germline ends. The CDR3 loop spans 14 amino acids. The CDR3: CASSLRQVSHEQYF. CDR3 in DNA: TGTGCCAGCAGTTTGCGTCAGGTGTCCCACGAGCAGTACTTC.

The CDR3 DNA is TGTGCCAGTGGACAGGGATCTCTTACGAACACTGAAGCTTTCTTT. Translation gives CASGQGSLTNTEAFF. This chain joins TRBV19 and TRBJ1-1; 8 nucleotides agree with TRBD1. CDR1 is LNHDA and CDR2 is SQIVND in the germline V gene (reference sequence). The length of the CDR3 is 15 residues. Losses at the gene ends were 8 bases for V and 1 base for J; bases not matched to a gene: 9.